The rows below give T cell receptor beta chains drawn from one sample of a study of cytomegalovirus exposure and HLA in healthy donors. TCRdb's table, derived via immunoSEQ multiplex PCR, lists solely in-frame clones and lacks some. The table records about 94,000 clones, around 66% of them present only once. Sequencing used PBMCs. The receptors shown here come from a man aged 30 to 45 in good health and CMV-seronegative. Both conserved end residues are part of each CDR3. The D gene is left open where the match is weak. The size field is filled for only some rows; it gives once, few, many or a size class.

v_call,clone_size,d_call,j_call,cdr3_aa,cdr3_nt
TRBV7-6,.,TRBD1,TRBJ2-7,CASSTGQGFYEQYF,TGTGCCAGCAGCACGGGACAGGGGTTCTACGAGCAGTACTTC
TRBV18,.,.,TRBJ1-1,CASSPLQGMNTEAFF,TGTGCCAGCTCACCACTCCAGGGGATGAACACTGAAGCTTTCTTT
TRBV13,few,.,TRBJ2-3,CASSLAGTDTQYF,TGTGCCAGCAGCTTAGCGGGGACAGATACGCAGTATTTT
TRBV19,.,.,TRBJ2-7,CASSIPRQLPGYEQYF,TGTGCCAGTAGTATACCCCGACAGCTACCAGGATACGAGCAGTACTTC
TRBV21-1,.,.,TRBJ1-4,CALPSTNEKLFF,TGTGCCCTTCCGTCAACTAATGAAAAACTGTTTTTT
TRBV11-2,.,.,TRBJ2-1,CASSWGDNEQFF,TGTGCCAGCAGCTGGGGAGATAATGAGCAGTTCTTC
TRBV5-1,.,.,TRBJ2-7,CASSLGARDPPYEQYF,TGCGCCAGCAGCTTGGGTGCCAGGGATCCACCCTACGAGCAGTACTTC
TRBV30,.,TRBD2,TRBJ2-1,CASSGRGRYSYNEQFF,TGTGCCAGTAGCGGGAGGGGACGATACTCCTACAATGAGCAGTTCTTC
TRBV20-1,.,TRBD2,TRBJ2-1,CSARKREGRFF,TGCAGTGCTAGAAAGCGGGAGGGCCGATTCTTC
TRBV7-3,few,TRBD1,TRBJ1-3,CASSLTPQGNTIYF,TGTGCCAGCAGCTTAACTCCACAGGGGAACACCATATATTTT
TRBV19,.,.,TRBJ2-7,CASSIAGTYEQYF,TGTGCCAGTAGTATAGCAGGGACCTACGAGCAGTACTTC